This T cell receptor beta chain was sequenced during a study of blood T cell repertoires in COVID-19. Whole-study context: The study drew acute and convalescent COVID-19 samples from the United States, Italy and Spain. The cDNA or gDNA used as material had been derived from T cells, B-cell-depleted T cells, or PBMCs.

The CDR3 spans 14 residues. Germline V gives CDR1 MNHEY, CDR2 SMNVEV (reference sequence). J gave up 3 bases and V 4 bases, and 6 bases lay outside the gene matches. This clone appeared many times. Other DNA sequences within the sample encode an identical CDR3. The data were produced by immunoSEQ multiplex PCR, yet TCRdb's version contains in-frame clones alone and is incomplete. The sample records some 220,000 clones, around 80% being singletons. This sequence was found in a human donor in a cohort sampled during active COVID-19. J is TRBJ2-7 and V is TRBV27; TRBD2 agrees at 7 bases. The source material was peripheral blood. CDR3: CASSYRTGGYEQYF. The CDR3 bases are TGTGCCAGCAGTTACAGGACGGGAGGCTACGAGCAGTACTTC.